This T cell receptor (beta chain) originates from a study of early T cells in non-severe SARS-CoV-2 infection. About the research overall: It was bulk RNA from unsorted whole blood that was sequenced, and the chains were unpaired. Study results and limitations: Anti-spike CD8 responses were favored in VDJdb matching, and private and CD4 specificities were missed.

Each cDNA molecule carried a unique molecular identifier. Each CDR3 protein gets one entry after TCRdb re-called the 5' RACE reads with MiXCR. This sample has tens of thousands of distinct CDR3 sequences, with 5% to 6.5% found just once. Deletions cut 1 base from V and 1 base from J, with 7 bases between. The CDR3 covers 14 residues. The V gene's germline CDR1 is KGHSH and CDR2 LQKENI. As to this clonotype: No antigen is known for it.

The sequenced material came from whole blood. V usage is TRBV18 and J usage is TRBJ1-1; D remains unclear. The clonotype comes from an adult who was a healthcare worker with PCR-confirmed SARS-CoV-2 infection or an uninfected control (not recorded which). The CDR3 spells CASSPRRENTEAFF. The CDR3 DNA reads as TGTGCCAGCTCACCACGCCGGGAGAACACTGAAGCTTTCTTT. Full variable domain (remainder filled in from reference TRBV18 and TRBJ1-1): NAGVMQNPRHLVRRRGQEARLRCSPMKGHSHVYWYRQLPEEGLKFMVYLQKENIIDESGMPKERFSAEFPKEGPSILRIQQVVRGDSAAYFCASSPRRENTEAFFGQGTRLTVV.